Listed below are T cell receptor beta chains from one sample, sequenced in a study of cytomegalovirus exposure and HLA in healthy donors. The assay was immunoSEQ multiplex PCR, and TCRdb's table has in-frame clones only and misses some. This sample has over 250,000 clones; roughly 90% occur once, and the top ten carry approximately 1.2%. The specimen sequenced was PBMCs. The receptors shown here come from a woman aged 30 to 39 in good health and CMV-seropositive. Both conserved end residues are part of each CDR3. The D gene is left open where the match is weak. Size is stated for part of the rows, as once, few or many counts, or as a class when the clone is expanded.

abundance: few
d_gene: -
v_gene: TRBV19
len: 16
j_gene: TRBJ1-2
CDR3nt: TGTGCCAGTAGCGCTCGATTCAGAGGGGTTAACTATGGCTACACCTTC
CDR3aa: CASSARFRGVNYGYTF

abundance: few
d_gene: -
v_gene: TRBV4-1
len: 16
j_gene: TRBJ1-2
CDR3nt: TGCGCCAGCAGCCACGGCAGAGGACCCTCAGCCAATGGCTACACCTTC
CDR3aa: CASSHGRGPSANGYTF

abundance: -
d_gene: -
v_gene: TRBV7-9
len: 16
j_gene: TRBJ1-6
CDR3nt: TGTGCCAGCAGCTTAACCCCGATACAGCATAATTCACCCCTCCACTTT
CDR3aa: CASSLTPIQHNSPLHF

abundance: -
d_gene: -
v_gene: TRBV6-5
len: 11
j_gene: TRBJ2-3
CDR3nt: TGTGCCGCCAAGTCTGCAGATACGCAGTATTTT
CDR3aa: CAAKSADTQYF

abundance: -
d_gene: -
v_gene: TRBV29-1
len: 10
j_gene: TRBJ2-3
CDR3nt: TGCAGCGTTGAGAGGGATACGCAGTATTTT
CDR3aa: CSVERDTQYF

abundance: few
d_gene: -
v_gene: TRBV4-3
len: 15
j_gene: TRBJ1-2
CDR3nt: TGCGCCAGCAGCCCTGGGGGCAGACTTAACTATGGCTACACCTTC
CDR3aa: CASSPGGRLNYGYTF

abundance: -
d_gene: -
v_gene: TRBV27
len: 13
j_gene: TRBJ1-1
CDR3nt: TGTGCCAGCAGTTTTGGGGGGGACGGGAAAGCTTTCTTT
CDR3aa: CASSFGGDGKAFF

abundance: -
d_gene: TRBD2
v_gene: TRBV7-8
len: 18
j_gene: TRBJ2-1
CDR3nt: TGTGCCAGCAGCTTAGAGATCGGTAGCGGGGGGTCCTACAATGAGCAGTTCTTC
CDR3aa: CASSLEIGSGGSYNEQFF

abundance: -
d_gene: -
v_gene: TRBV14
len: 13
j_gene: TRBJ2-7
CDR3nt: TGTGCCAGCAGCCCGGACAGATCGAGGGAGCAGTACTTC
CDR3aa: CASSPDRSREQYF

abundance: few
d_gene: -
v_gene: TRBV2
len: 10
j_gene: TRBJ2-1
CDR3nt: TGTGCCAGCAGTGAAATAGTTACGTTCTTC
CDR3aa: CASSEIVTFF

abundance: few
d_gene: -
v_gene: TRBV30
len: 12
j_gene: TRBJ1-1
CDR3nt: TGTGCCTGGAACGGGGGGAACACTGAAGCTTTCTTT
CDR3aa: CAWNGGNTEAFF

abundance: -
d_gene: -
v_gene: TRBV14
len: 17
j_gene: TRBJ2-7
CDR3nt: TGTGCCAGCAGCCAGACGGGATTGGGTAGCGGATCCTACGAGCAGTACTTC
CDR3aa: CASSQTGLGSGSYEQYF

abundance: -
d_gene: -
v_gene: TRBV7-2
len: 15
j_gene: TRBJ1-2
CDR3nt: TGTGCCAGCAGCTTAGTACAGAGGGCTACCTATGGCTACACCTTC
CDR3aa: CASSLVQRATYGYTF

abundance: -
d_gene: TRBD1
v_gene: TRBV29-1
len: 15
j_gene: TRBJ2-3
CDR3nt: TGCAGCGTTGGCAGGACAGGGTACCAGGGAGATACGCAGTATTTT
CDR3aa: CSVGRTGYQGDTQYF

abundance: -
d_gene: -
v_gene: TRBV7-9
len: 16
j_gene: TRBJ2-7
CDR3nt: TGTGCCAGCAGCTTTAGGGCCGACAGACCGAACTACGAGCAGTACTTC
CDR3aa: CASSFRADRPNYEQYF

abundance: -
d_gene: -
v_gene: TRBV9
len: 14
j_gene: TRBJ2-3
CDR3nt: TGTGCCAGCAGCTCCGCCTCCCGCACAGATACGCAGTATTTT
CDR3aa: CASSSASRTDTQYF

abundance: -
d_gene: -
v_gene: TRBV30
len: 14
j_gene: TRBJ1-5
CDR3nt: TGTGCCTGGAGTCGGGCCCCAAGGAATCAGCCCCAGCATTTT
CDR3aa: CAWSRAPRNQPQHF

abundance: -
d_gene: -
v_gene: TRBV19
len: 13
j_gene: TRBJ1-5
CDR3nt: TGTGCCAGTAGTACCGACGGCGATCAGCCCCAGCATTTT
CDR3aa: CASSTDGDQPQHF

abundance: -
d_gene: -
v_gene: TRBV15
len: 12
j_gene: TRBJ2-3
CDR3nt: TGTGCCACCAGCACGATCACAGATACGCAGTATTTT
CDR3aa: CATSTITDTQYF

abundance: -
d_gene: -
v_gene: TRBV4-3
len: 15
j_gene: TRBJ2-7
CDR3nt: TGCGCCAGCAGCCAGGTGATCGTTAGTTTGGGGGAGCAGTACTTC
CDR3aa: CASSQVIVSLGEQYF

abundance: -
d_gene: -
v_gene: TRBV6-1
len: 14
j_gene: TRBJ2-1
CDR3nt: TGTGCCAGCAGTGCGACAACTACATTGGGTGAGCAGTTCTTC
CDR3aa: CASSATTTLGEQFF

abundance: -
d_gene: TRBD2
v_gene: TRBV7-3
len: 15
j_gene: TRBJ2-1
CDR3nt: TGTGCCAGCAGCTTAATGGGACTAGCACGTAATGAGCAGTTCTTC
CDR3aa: CASSLMGLARNEQFF

abundance: -
d_gene: -
v_gene: TRBV10-3
len: 13
j_gene: TRBJ1-5
CDR3nt: TGTGCCACCGCGGGTTCGAGCAATCAGCCCCAGCATTTT
CDR3aa: CATAGSSNQPQHF

abundance: -
d_gene: -
v_gene: TRBV28
len: 13
j_gene: TRBJ2-2
CDR3nt: TGTGCCAGCAGTCTGGGACGGTTCCTAGAGCTGTTTTTT
CDR3aa: CASSLGRFLELFF

abundance: -
d_gene: -
v_gene: TRBV6-6
len: 16
j_gene: TRBJ2-7
CDR3nt: TGTGCCAGCAGTTACTCGAGTCAGCCGGTACCGACCGAGCAGTACTTC
CDR3aa: CASSYSSQPVPTEQYF

abundance: -
d_gene: TRBD1
v_gene: TRBV27
len: 16
j_gene: TRBJ1-4
CDR3nt: TGTGCCAGCAGTTCCCCCGGACAGGGGGCGGGTGAAAAACTGTTTTTT
CDR3aa: CASSSPGQGAGEKLFF

abundance: once
d_gene: -
v_gene: TRBV12-5
len: 10
j_gene: TRBJ2-7
CDR3nt: TGTGCTCCAGGGGAATACGAGCAGTACTTC
CDR3aa: CAPGEYEQYF

abundance: -
d_gene: TRBD1
v_gene: TRBV4-2
len: 14
j_gene: TRBJ2-1
CDR3nt: TGTGCCAGCAGCCAACAGACAGGGGCCCATGAGCAGTTCTTC
CDR3aa: CASSQQTGAHEQFF

abundance: -
d_gene: TRBD1
v_gene: TRBV11-2
len: 18
j_gene: TRBJ2-7
CDR3nt: TGTGCCAGCAGCTTTCCGCTGTTGGGACAGGGACCTTTGGGGGAGCAGTACTTC
CDR3aa: CASSFPLLGQGPLGEQYF

abundance: -
d_gene: TRBD1
v_gene: TRBV11-2
len: 14
j_gene: TRBJ2-7
CDR3nt: TGTGCCAGCAGCTACGGGACAGCTGGCTACGAGCAGTACTTC
CDR3aa: CASSYGTAGYEQYF

abundance: once
d_gene: -
v_gene: TRBV4-3
len: 13
j_gene: TRBJ2-7
CDR3nt: TGCGCCAGCAGCCGTCAACTGGGACGCGAGCAGTACTTC
CDR3aa: CASSRQLGREQYF

abundance: -
d_gene: -
v_gene: TRBV5-1
len: 14
j_gene: TRBJ2-3
CDR3nt: TGCGCCAGCAGCTTACGTGCGAATACAGATACGCAGTATTTT
CDR3aa: CASSLRANTDTQYF

abundance: -
d_gene: -
v_gene: TRBV2
len: 14
j_gene: TRBJ1-4
CDR3nt: TGTGCCAGCGGCAGCCCTGCAACTAATGAAAAACTGTTTTTT
CDR3aa: CASGSPATNEKLFF

abundance: once
d_gene: -
v_gene: TRBV28
len: 13
j_gene: TRBJ2-7
CDR3nt: TGTGCCAGCAGTTTGGGACTTAAGTGGGAGCAGTACTTC
CDR3aa: CASSLGLKWEQYF

abundance: once
d_gene: TRBD2
v_gene: TRBV2
len: 14
j_gene: TRBJ2-2
CDR3nt: TGTGCCAGTGCCGGGACTAGCGGAACCGGGGAGCTGTTTTTT
CDR3aa: CASAGTSGTGELFF

abundance: -
d_gene: -
v_gene: TRBV4-2
len: 15
j_gene: TRBJ2-1
CDR3nt: TGTGCCAGCAGCCAAGATTGGGATCCTTACAATGAGCAGTTCTTC
CDR3aa: CASSQDWDPYNEQFF

abundance: -
d_gene: TRBD2
v_gene: TRBV28
len: 14
j_gene: TRBJ2-7
CDR3nt: TGTGCCAGCAGATCTAGCGGGAGATTCTACGAGCAGTACTTC
CDR3aa: CASRSSGRFYEQYF

abundance: -
d_gene: -
v_gene: TRBV4-3
len: 15
j_gene: TRBJ2-7
CDR3nt: TGCGCCAGCAGCCAAGTGGAGGAGGGAGCCTACGAGCAGTACTTC
CDR3aa: CASSQVEEGAYEQYF

abundance: -
d_gene: TRBD1
v_gene: TRBV18
len: 15
j_gene: TRBJ2-7
CDR3nt: TGTGCCAGCTCACCAGACAGGGGAAACTCCTACGAGCAGTACTTC
CDR3aa: CASSPDRGNSYEQYF

abundance: -
d_gene: -
v_gene: TRBV2
len: 15
j_gene: TRBJ2-3
CDR3nt: TGTGCCAGCAGTGGGGGAGTCACCGGCACAGATACGCAGTATTTT
CDR3aa: CASSGGVTGTDTQYF

abundance: -
d_gene: -
v_gene: TRBV7-9
len: 14
j_gene: TRBJ1-2
CDR3nt: TGTGCCAGCTGGGGACCGAGCCAAAACTATGGCTACACCTTC
CDR3aa: CASWGPSQNYGYTF

abundance: -
d_gene: TRBD2
v_gene: TRBV11-2
len: 16
j_gene: TRBJ2-5
CDR3nt: TGTGCCAGCAGCTTCTCCGGGACTAGCGGGAGTGAGACCCAGTACTTC
CDR3aa: CASSFSGTSGSETQYF

abundance: -
d_gene: -
v_gene: TRBV2
len: 15
j_gene: TRBJ2-3
CDR3nt: TGTGCCAGCAGTGGCCAGGGAAGCGAGACAGATACGCAGTATTTT
CDR3aa: CASSGQGSETDTQYF

abundance: -
d_gene: -
v_gene: TRBV9
len: 18
j_gene: TRBJ2-7
CDR3nt: TGTGCCAGCAGCGTAAGTGCAGGGAGCAGAGAGAGGACCTACGAGCAGTACTTC
CDR3aa: CASSVSAGSRERTYEQYF

abundance: -
d_gene: -
v_gene: TRBV6-5
len: 13
j_gene: TRBJ2-5
CDR3nt: TGTGCCAGCAGTGAACAGGGACGGGAGACCCAGTACTTC
CDR3aa: CASSEQGRETQYF

abundance: -
d_gene: TRBD2
v_gene: TRBV5-1
len: 18
j_gene: TRBJ2-1
CDR3nt: TGCGCCAGCAGCGAACAGCCTAGCGGGAGGGCTTCCTACAATGAGCAGTTCTTC
CDR3aa: CASSEQPSGRASYNEQFF

abundance: -
d_gene: -
v_gene: TRBV5-1
len: 12
j_gene: TRBJ1-1
CDR3nt: TGCGCCAGCAGCCCCCCCGGGATTGAAGCTTTCTTT
CDR3aa: CASSPPGIEAFF

abundance: -
d_gene: -
v_gene: TRBV5-1
len: 13
j_gene: TRBJ2-7
CDR3nt: TGCGCCAGCAGCGAGCACCTTAGCGACGAGCAGTACTTC
CDR3aa: CASSEHLSDEQYF

abundance: -
d_gene: -
v_gene: TRBV4-1
len: 15
j_gene: TRBJ2-7
CDR3nt: TGCGCCAGCAGCCAAGTATGGCAGGGGGGTTACGAGCAGTACTTC
CDR3aa: CASSQVWQGGYEQYF

abundance: -
d_gene: -
v_gene: TRBV30
len: 18
j_gene: TRBJ1-2
CDR3nt: TGTGCCTGGAGTGTACTCGAAGGCAGGGCCCAAGCTAACTATGGCTACACCTTC
CDR3aa: CAWSVLEGRAQANYGYTF

abundance: -
d_gene: -
v_gene: TRBV7-3
len: 14
j_gene: TRBJ2-5
CDR3nt: TGTGCCAGCAGCTTAACCGGGACCCAAGAGACCCAGTACTTC
CDR3aa: CASSLTGTQETQYF

abundance: -
d_gene: -
v_gene: TRBV2
len: 13
j_gene: TRBJ1-4
CDR3nt: TGTGCCAGCAGACCCGACGGTAATGAAAAACTGTTTTTT
CDR3aa: CASRPDGNEKLFF

abundance: -
d_gene: -
v_gene: TRBV5-1
len: 14
j_gene: TRBJ2-5
CDR3nt: TGCGCCAGCAGCCTGGATAGATCCCAAGAGACCCAGTACTTC
CDR3aa: CASSLDRSQETQYF

abundance: -
d_gene: -
v_gene: TRBV4-2
len: 17
j_gene: TRBJ2-3
CDR3nt: TGTGCCAGCAGCCAAAGGGGACCGAAAGCAACCACAGATACGCAGTATTTT
CDR3aa: CASSQRGPKATTDTQYF

abundance: -
d_gene: -
v_gene: TRBV27
len: 13
j_gene: TRBJ2-1
CDR3nt: TGTGCCAGCAGTACGCAGGGCTACAATGAGCAGTTCTTC
CDR3aa: CASSTQGYNEQFF